This record covers a single T cell receptor (beta chain). Its antigen is undetermined. This sample is drawn from a study of vaccination effects on CD4 cells after COVID-19. Overall study: PBMC cultures contained two million cells per well, approximately 10 IU/ml IL-2 and approximately 9.9 ug/ml peptides.

The table came from immunoSEQ multiplex PCR; TCRdb's copy has only in-frame clones and leaves some out. The sample yields tens of thousands of clones, 65% to 70% seen once. Isolating CD4+ T cells followed approximately 9 days of culture. V lost 6 bases, J lost 0 bases, and 12 bases lay in between. The CDR3 extends over 15 amino acids. Germline CDR1 is SGHRS and CDR2 is YFSETQ. The input for sequencing was CD4+ T cells from PBMCs cultured without peptide, taken before COVID-19 vaccination. The chain couples TRBV5-1 to TRBJ2-2; weak D call: TRBD1 (6 bases). The receptor's source is a human donor who received a COVID-19 vaccine. The CDR3 reads CASKLNRANTGELFF. The CDR3 nucleotides read TGCGCCAGCAAACTCAACAGGGCGAACACCGGGGAGCTGTTTTTT.